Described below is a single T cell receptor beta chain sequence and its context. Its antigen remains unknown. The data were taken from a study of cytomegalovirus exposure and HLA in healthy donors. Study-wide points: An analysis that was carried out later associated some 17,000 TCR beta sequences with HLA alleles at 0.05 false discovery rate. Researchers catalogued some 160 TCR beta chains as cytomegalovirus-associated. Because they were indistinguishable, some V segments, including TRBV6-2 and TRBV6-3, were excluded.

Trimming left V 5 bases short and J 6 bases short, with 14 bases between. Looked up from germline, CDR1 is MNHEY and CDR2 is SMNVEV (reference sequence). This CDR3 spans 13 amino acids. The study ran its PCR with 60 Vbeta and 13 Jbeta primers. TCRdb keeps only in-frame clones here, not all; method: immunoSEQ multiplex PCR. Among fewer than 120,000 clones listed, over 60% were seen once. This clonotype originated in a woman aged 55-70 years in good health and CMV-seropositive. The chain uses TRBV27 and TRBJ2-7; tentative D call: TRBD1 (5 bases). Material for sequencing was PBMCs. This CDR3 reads CASSKSWGLEQYF. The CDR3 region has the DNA TGTGCCAGCAGTAAAAGTTGGGGCCTCGAGCAGTACTTC.